This TCR beta chain was identified in a study of blood T cell repertoires in COVID-19. Whole-study context: Sites across the United States, Italy and Spain contributed samples from acute and convalescent COVID-19. Sample material is recorded as cDNA or gDNA derived from T cells, B-cell-depleted T cells, or PBMCs.

With 6 bases clipped from V and 4 bases from J, the junction kept 7 bases outside the gene matches. The length of the CDR3 is 16 residues. Germline CDR1 and CDR2: MNHEY and SVGEGT. In the study's own analysis: Amplification from reference gene primers served as the basis for estimated nucleated cell counts. This table comes from immunoSEQ multiplex PCR, and its TCRdb copy is limited to in-frame clones, with some not included. V and J calls and clone size are those listed in that table; D and trimming were worked out from the DNA. Of roughly 34,000 clones detected, approximately 80% appear once; the ten largest clones hold roughly 14%.

Sample: peripheral blood. This sequence joins TRBV6-2 or TRBV6-3 and TRBJ2-1, with 12 positions matching TRBD2. The origin of this receptor is a woman between 65 and 79 years old with acute or convalescent COVID-19. The CDR3 nucleotides read TGTGCCAGCAGCAATCTGCTAGCGGGAGGGTACAATGAGCAGTTCTTC. Protein sequence: CASSNLLAGGYNEQFF.